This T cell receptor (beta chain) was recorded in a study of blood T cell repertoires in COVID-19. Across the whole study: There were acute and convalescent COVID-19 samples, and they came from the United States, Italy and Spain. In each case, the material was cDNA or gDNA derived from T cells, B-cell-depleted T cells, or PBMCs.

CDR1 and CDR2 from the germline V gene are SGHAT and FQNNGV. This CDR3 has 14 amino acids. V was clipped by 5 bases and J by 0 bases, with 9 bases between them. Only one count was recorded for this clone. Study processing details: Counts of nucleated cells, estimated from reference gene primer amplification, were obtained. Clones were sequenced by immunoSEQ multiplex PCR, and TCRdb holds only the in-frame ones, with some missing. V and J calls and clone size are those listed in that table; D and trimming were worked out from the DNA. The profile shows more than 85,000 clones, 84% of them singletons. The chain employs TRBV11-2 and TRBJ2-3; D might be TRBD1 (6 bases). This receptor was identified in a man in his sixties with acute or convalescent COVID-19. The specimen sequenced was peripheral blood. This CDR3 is CASSKDRSTDTQYF. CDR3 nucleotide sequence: TGTGCCAGCAGCAAAGACAGGAGCACAGATACGCAGTATTTT. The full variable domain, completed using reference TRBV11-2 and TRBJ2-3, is EAGVAQSPRYKIIEKRQSVAFWCNPISGHATLYWYQQILGQGPKLLIQFQNNGVVDDSQLPKDRFSAERLKGVDSTLKIQPAKLEDSAVYLCASSKDRSTDTQYFGPGTRLTVL.